These T cell receptor beta chains were read from a single sample in a study of blood T cell repertoires in COVID-19. Measured with immunoSEQ multiplex PCR; TCRdb has only the in-frame clones, and not every one. The sample lists roughly 410,000 clones, about 88% occurring once. Material: peripheral blood. All receptors derive from a woman aged 40 to 50 with COVID-19, enrolled during active disease. CDR3s include the opening cysteine and the closing phenylalanine or tryptophan. The D gene is left open where the match is weak. Clone size is given for some rows only: seen once, a few or many times, or a class if the clone is expanded.

TRBD2 TRBJ2-6 TRBV9 . TGTGCCAGCAGCGTCACTAGCGGCAGCTCTGGGGCCAACGTCCTGACTTTC CASSVTSGSSGANVLTF
TRBD2 TRBJ2-3 TRBV7-3 . TGTGCCAGCAGCTCAACAGCGGGAGGGTCGGATACGCAGTATTTT CASSSTAGGSDTQYF
. TRBJ1-4 TRBV28 . TGTGCCATCTGCGGGGCGGCAAACGCGGCTAATGAAAAACTGTTTTTT CAICGAANAANEKLFF
TRBD2 TRBJ2-5 TRBV7-3 . TGTGCCAGCAGCTTACGTAGCGGGAGGGCCGGGGAGACCCAGTACTTC CASSLRSGRAGETQYF
. TRBJ1-4 TRBV19 . TGTGCCAGTAGTAGGGCTGCAACTAATGAAAAACTGTTTTTT CASSRAATNEKLFF
TRBD1 TRBJ1-2 TRBV19 . TGTGCCAGTAGTATAGGTGTTGGGACAGCCTCTTCTGGCTACACCTTC CASSIGVGTASSGYTF
. TRBJ2-7 TRBV10-3 once TGTGCCATCAGTTCCGCGAGTTCCTACGAGCAGTACTTC CAISSASSYEQYF
. TRBJ2-7 TRBV28 . TGTGCCAGCAAGGAAAGCGGACTCTACGAGCAGTACTTC CASKESGLYEQYF
. TRBJ1-5 TRBV11-3 . TGTGCCAGCAGCTACAGGTCCCCTGGGGGCAATCAGCCCCAGCATTTT CASSYRSPGGNQPQHF
TRBD2 TRBJ2-7 TRBV3-1/TRBV3-2 . TGTGCCAGCAGCCAAGATCTCACTAGCGGGAGCTACGAGCAGTACTTC CASSQDLTSGSYEQYF
. TRBJ2-3 TRBV19 . TGTGCCAGTAGTATTAGGGACACTCGCACAGATACGCAGTATTTT CASSIRDTRTDTQYF
TRBD1 TRBJ1-3 TRBV10-3 . TGTGCCATCAGTGAGTCGGACAGGGGGCGGGACACCATATATTTT CAISESDRGRDTIYF
. TRBJ1-1 TRBV9 . TGTGCCAGCAGCGTACGTGCCCGGGGAGTCACTGAAGCTTTCTTT CASSVRARGVTEAFF
. TRBJ2-7 TRBV11-2 . TGTGCCAGCAGCTTGGGACTGAGCTCCTACGAGCAGTACTTC CASSLGLSSYEQYF
TRBD1 TRBJ1-1 TRBV6-5 . TGTGCCAGCAGTTACATAAGGACAGGGATAGCTTTCTTT CASSYIRTGIAFF
TRBD1 TRBJ1-2 TRBV10-3 . TGTGCCATCAGTGTCCAGGGGGCCAATGGCTACACCTTC CAISVQGANGYTF